The 9 T cell receptor beta chains below come from one sample, sequenced in a study of Ad26.COV2.S vaccination and SARS-CoV-2 variants. Data came from immunoSEQ multiplex PCR; TCRdb stores just in-frame clones and leaves some out. The sample carries roughly 350,000 clones, about 89% recorded once. Treatment in this sample: about 20 received Ad26.COV2.S at low or high dose, single or two shots; a few received placebo; per-sample allocation not given. Sampling took place 63 days after the first vaccine or placebo injection. The sample in question was peripheral blood, obtained in a trial of Ad26.COV2.S vaccine versus placebo. These receptors all come from a person aged 18-65 years who received the Ad26.COV2.S COVID-19 vaccine or a placebo.

This clone was found once. The chain employs TRBV19 and TRBJ2-4; D may be TRBD1 (5 bases). This CDR3 spans 16 amino acids. CDR1 LNHDA and CDR2 SQIVND come from the germline V gene (reference sequence). Trimming stripped 3 bases from V and 0 bases from J, with 12 bases between. CDR3 region: CASSIGDSLAKNIQYF. CDR3 nucleotide sequence: TGTGCCAGTAGTATCGGAGACAGCTTAGCCAAAAACATTCAGTACTTC.

Only a few counts were recorded for this clone. This sequence joins TRBV27 and TRBJ2-1, with 8 positions matching TRBD1. Germline V gene lookup returns CDR1 MNHEY and CDR2 SMNVEV (reference sequence). With 4 bases clipped from V and 3 bases from J, the junction kept 5 bases outside the gene matches. The CDR3 is made up of 15 amino acids. The CDR3 DNA reads TGTGCCAGCAGTTCGACAGGGGTCTTCTACAATGAGCAGTTCTTC. Translation: CASSSTGVFYNEQFF.

This sequence joins TRBV15 and TRBJ1-6; D is perhaps TRBD1 (5 bases). Germline CDR1 reads LNHNV; CDR2 reads YYDKDF (reference sequence). CDR3 size: 13 residues. V lost 8 bases, J lost 7 bases, and 12 bases lay in between. The CDR3 DNA follows: TGTGCCACCCAAAGGGGTTACAATTCACCCCTCCACTTT. It translates to CATQRGYNSPLHF.

J is TRBJ2-1 and V is TRBV7-9, with TRBD2 matching over 8 bases. With V trimmed by 3 bases and J by 3 bases, 4 bases remained unmatched. The CDR3 is 15 residues long. CDR1 and CDR2 (germline): SEHNR, FQNEAQ (reference sequence). The CDR3 DNA reads as TGTGCCAGCAGCTTGGCGGGGGGCCTCTACAATGAGCAGTTCTTC. It codes for CASSLAGGLYNEQFF.

This chain uses TRBV28 with TRBJ2-1, with TRBD2 identical over 13 bases. J was trimmed by 4 bases and V by 7 bases; bases with no gene match: 7. This CDR3 contains 16 residues. Germline lookup yields CDR1 MDHEN and CDR2 SYDVKM. CDR3 nucleotide sequence: TGTGCCAGCAAGTCCGGGACTAGCGGGGCGTACAATGAGCAGTTCTTC. Amino acids: CASKSGTSGAYNEQFF.

The V gene is TRBV7-9, the J gene TRBJ2-1; a weak D match, TRBD2 (6 bases). This CDR3 has 14 residues. The germline gives CDR1 SEHNR, CDR2 FQNEAQ (reference sequence). The germline V and J ends were trimmed by 5 bases and 7 bases, with 15 bases remaining between them. CDR3 DNA sequence: TGTGCCAGCAGCCCTCCCGGGGGTTGGAATGAGCAGTTCTTC. This sequence encodes CASSPPGGWNEQFF.

V is TRBV6-6 and J is TRBJ2-7; tentatively, D is TRBD1 (5 bases). The CDR3 consists of 15 residues. V lost 6 bases and J lost 3, with 18 bases in between. The germline V gene has CDR1 MNHNY and CDR2 SVGAGI (reference sequence). The CDR3 DNA follows: TGTGCCAGCAGGTCGCGGCAGGGTACGGTCTACGAGCAGTACTTC. Protein sequence: CASRSRQGTVYEQYF.

This clone appeared a single time. The gene calls are TRBV20-1 and TRBJ2-7; 7 bases match TRBD2. CDR1 and CDR2 from the germline V gene are DFQATT and SNEGSKA (reference sequence). The trim removed 3 bases at V and 3 bases at J, leaving 5 bases unmatched. The CDR3 contains 13 residues. For the CDR3, the DNA is TGCAGTGCTAGTACTAGCGTGGGCTACGAGCAGTACTTC. This codes for CSASTSVGYEQYF.

The chain has TRBV5-1 and TRBJ2-3; TRBD2 might be the D (6 bases). The V end was cut by 0 bases, the J end by 2 bases, with 10 bases between. Germline CDR1 and CDR2: SGHRS and YFSETQ. The CDR3 covers 15 residues. CDR3: CASSLDRESTDTQYF. For the CDR3, the DNA is TGCGCCAGCAGCTTGGACCGGGAGTCCACAGATACGCAGTATTTT. Full variable domain (remainder filled in from reference TRBV5-1 and TRBJ2-3): KAGVTQTPRYLIKTRGQQVTLSCSPISGHRSVSWYQQTPGQGLQFLFEYFSETQRNKGNFPGRFSGRQFSNSRSEMNVSTLELGDSALYLCASSLDRESTDTQYFGPGTRLTVL.